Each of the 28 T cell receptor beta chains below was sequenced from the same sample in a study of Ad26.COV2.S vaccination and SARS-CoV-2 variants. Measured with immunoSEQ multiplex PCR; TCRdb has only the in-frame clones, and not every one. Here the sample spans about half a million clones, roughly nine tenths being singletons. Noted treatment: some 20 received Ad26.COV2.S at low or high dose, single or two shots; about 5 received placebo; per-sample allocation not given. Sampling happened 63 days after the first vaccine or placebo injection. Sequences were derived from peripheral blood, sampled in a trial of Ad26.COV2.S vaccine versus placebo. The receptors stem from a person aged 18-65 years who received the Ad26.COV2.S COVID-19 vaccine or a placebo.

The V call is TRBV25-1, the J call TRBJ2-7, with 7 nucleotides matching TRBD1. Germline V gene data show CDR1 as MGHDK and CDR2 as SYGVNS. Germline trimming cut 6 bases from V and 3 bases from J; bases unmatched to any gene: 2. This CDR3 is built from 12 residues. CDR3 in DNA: TGTGCCAGCAGCCACAGGGGCTACGAGCAGTACTTC. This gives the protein CASSHRGYEQYF.

CDR3 loop: CASSPTDSTGGNYGYTF. For the CDR3, the DNA is TGTGCCAGCTCACCAACCGACTCGACAGGGGGGAACTATGGCTACACCTTC. V is TRBV18 and J is TRBJ1-2; 9 bases map to TRBD1. Per germline, CDR1 KGHSH and CDR2 LQKENI. There are 17 residues in the CDR3. V dropped 2 bases and J dropped 2; count of bases not matched to a gene: 9.

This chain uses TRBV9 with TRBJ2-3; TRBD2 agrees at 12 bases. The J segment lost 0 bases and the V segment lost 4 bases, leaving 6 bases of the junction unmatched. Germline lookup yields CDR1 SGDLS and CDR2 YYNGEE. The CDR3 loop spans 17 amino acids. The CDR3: CASSTRGLAGSTDTQYF. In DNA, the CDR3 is TGTGCCAGCAGCACCCGAGGACTAGCGGGGAGCACAGATACGCAGTATTTT.

The CDR3 protein is CASSILAGRPDTQYF. Written as DNA, the CDR3 is TGTGCCAGCAGCATACTAGCGGGGAGACCAGATACGCAGTATTTT. The chain is built from TRBV25-1 and TRBJ2-3, with 10 bases that match TRBD2. The CDR3 covers 15 residues. J lost 4 bases, V lost 6 bases, and 7 bases had no gene match. Germline loops: CDR1 MGHDK, CDR2 SYGVNS.

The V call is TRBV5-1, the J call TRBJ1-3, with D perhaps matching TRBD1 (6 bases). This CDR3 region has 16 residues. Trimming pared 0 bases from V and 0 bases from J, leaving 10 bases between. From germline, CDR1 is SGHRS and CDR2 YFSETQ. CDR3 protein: CASSLAKQGSGNTIYF. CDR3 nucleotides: TGCGCCAGCAGCTTGGCAAAACAGGGCTCTGGAAACACCATATATTTT.

The CDR3 sequence is CASSQRPGRISGANVLTF. The CDR3 bases are TGTGCCAGCAGCCAAAGGCCAGGACGAATTTCTGGGGCCAACGTCCTGACTTTC. V usage is TRBV14 and J usage is TRBJ2-6; D is unclear. The CDR3 has 18 amino acids. CDR1 SGHDN and CDR2 FVKESK come from the germline V gene. Deletions cut 2 bases from V and 1 base from J, with 15 bases between.

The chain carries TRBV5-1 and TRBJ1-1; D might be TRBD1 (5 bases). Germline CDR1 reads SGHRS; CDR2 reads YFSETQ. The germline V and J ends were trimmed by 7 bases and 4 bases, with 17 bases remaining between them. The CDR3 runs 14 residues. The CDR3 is CASRARGGGTEAFF. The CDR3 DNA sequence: TGCGCCAGCCGAGCGAGGGGAGGCGGCACTGAAGCTTTCTTT.

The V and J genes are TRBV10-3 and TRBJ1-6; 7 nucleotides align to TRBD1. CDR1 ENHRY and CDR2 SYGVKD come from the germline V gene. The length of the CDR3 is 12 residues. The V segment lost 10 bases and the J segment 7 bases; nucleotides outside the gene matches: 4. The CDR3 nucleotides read TGTGCCACCCGGGACAGAAATTCACCCCTCCACTTT. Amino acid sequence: CATRDRNSPLHF.

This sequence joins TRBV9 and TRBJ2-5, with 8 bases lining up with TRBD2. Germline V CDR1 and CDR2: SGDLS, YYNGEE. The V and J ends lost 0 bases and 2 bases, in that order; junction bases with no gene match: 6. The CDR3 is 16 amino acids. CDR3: CASSVGAAGAQETQYF. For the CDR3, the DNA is TGTGCCAGCAGCGTAGGGGCAGCGGGGGCACAAGAGACCCAGTACTTC.

The CDR3 sequence is CASSGAGVNEQYF. For the CDR3, the DNA is TGTGCCAGCAGTGGGGCGGGAGTAAACGAGCAGTACTTC. The V and J genes are TRBV14 and TRBJ2-7, with TRBD2 identical over 7 bases. Germline V gene sequence: CDR1 SGHDN, CDR2 FVKESK. Trimming removed 6 bases from V and 5 bases from J; junction bases left unmatched: 7. This CDR3 contains 13 residues.

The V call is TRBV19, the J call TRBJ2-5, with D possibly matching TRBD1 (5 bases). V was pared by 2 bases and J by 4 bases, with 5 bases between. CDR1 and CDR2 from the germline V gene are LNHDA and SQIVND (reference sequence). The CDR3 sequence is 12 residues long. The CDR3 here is CASSIRGETQYF. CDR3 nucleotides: TGTGCCAGTAGTATAAGGGGAGAGACCCAGTACTTC.

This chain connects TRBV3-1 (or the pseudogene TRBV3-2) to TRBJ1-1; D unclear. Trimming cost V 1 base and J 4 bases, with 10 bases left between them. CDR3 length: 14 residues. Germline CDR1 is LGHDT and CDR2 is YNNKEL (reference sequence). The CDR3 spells CASSQGTSGTEAFF. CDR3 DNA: TGTGCCAGCAGCCAAGGTACTAGCGGCACTGAAGCTTTCTTT.

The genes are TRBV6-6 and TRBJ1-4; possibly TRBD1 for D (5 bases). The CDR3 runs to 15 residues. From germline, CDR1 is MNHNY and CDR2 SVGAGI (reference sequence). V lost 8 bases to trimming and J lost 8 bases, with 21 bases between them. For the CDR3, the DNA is TGTGCCAGCCGTTTATTGGGGCAGGGTGGGGAAAAACTGTTTTTT. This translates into CASRLLGQGGEKLFF.

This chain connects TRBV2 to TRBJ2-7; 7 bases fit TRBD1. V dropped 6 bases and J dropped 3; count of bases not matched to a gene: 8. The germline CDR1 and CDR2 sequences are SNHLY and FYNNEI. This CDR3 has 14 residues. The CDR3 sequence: CASRQQGSVYEQYF. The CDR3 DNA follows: TGTGCCAGCAGGCAACAGGGGAGCGTCTACGAGCAGTACTTC.

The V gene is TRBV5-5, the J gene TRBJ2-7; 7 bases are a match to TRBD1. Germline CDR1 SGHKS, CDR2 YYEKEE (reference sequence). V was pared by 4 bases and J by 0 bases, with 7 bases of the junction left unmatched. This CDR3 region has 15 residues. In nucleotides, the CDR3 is TGTGCCAGCAGCGGGACGGGACAGAACTCCTACGAGCAGTACTTC. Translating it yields CASSGTGQNSYEQYF.

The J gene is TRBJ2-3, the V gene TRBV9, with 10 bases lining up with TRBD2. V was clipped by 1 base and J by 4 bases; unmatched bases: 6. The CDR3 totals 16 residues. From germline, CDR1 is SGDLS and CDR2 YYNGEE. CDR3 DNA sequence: TGTGCCAGCAGCGTAACAGCGGGAGGGATCGCAGATACGCAGTATTTT. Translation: CASSVTAGGIADTQYF. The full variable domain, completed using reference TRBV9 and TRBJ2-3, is DSGVTQTPKHLITATGQRVTLRCSPRSGDLSVYWYQQSLDQGLQFLIQYYNGEERAKGNILERFSAQQFPDLHSELNLSSLELGDSALYFCASSVTAGGIADTQYFGPGTRLTVL.

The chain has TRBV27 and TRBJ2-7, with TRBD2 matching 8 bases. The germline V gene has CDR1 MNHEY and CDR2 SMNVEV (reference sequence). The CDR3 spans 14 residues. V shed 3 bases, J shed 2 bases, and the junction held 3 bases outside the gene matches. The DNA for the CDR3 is TGTGCCAGCAGTTTCTCGGGAGGGCCCTACGAGCAGTACTTC. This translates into CASSFSGGPYEQYF.

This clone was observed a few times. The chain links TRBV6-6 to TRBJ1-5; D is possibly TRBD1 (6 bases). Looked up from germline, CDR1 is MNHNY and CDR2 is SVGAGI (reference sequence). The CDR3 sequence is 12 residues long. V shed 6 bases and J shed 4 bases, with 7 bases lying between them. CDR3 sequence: CASRTGNQPQHF. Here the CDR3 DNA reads TGTGCCAGCAGGACAGGAAATCAGCCCCAGCATTTT.

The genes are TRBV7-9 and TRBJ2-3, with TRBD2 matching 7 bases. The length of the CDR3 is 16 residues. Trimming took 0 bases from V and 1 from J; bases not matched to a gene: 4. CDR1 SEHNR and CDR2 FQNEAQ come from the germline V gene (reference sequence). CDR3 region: CASSLARTSGTDTQYF. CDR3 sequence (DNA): TGTGCCAGCAGCTTAGCGCGAACTAGCGGCACAGATACGCAGTATTTT.

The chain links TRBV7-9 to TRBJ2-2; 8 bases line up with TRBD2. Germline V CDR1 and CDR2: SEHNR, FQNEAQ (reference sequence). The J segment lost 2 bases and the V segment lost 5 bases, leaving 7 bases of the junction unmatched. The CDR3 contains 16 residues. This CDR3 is CASSPGGAGNTGELFF. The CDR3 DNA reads TGTGCCAGCAGCCCGGGAGGGGCAGGAAACACCGGGGAGCTGTTTTTT.

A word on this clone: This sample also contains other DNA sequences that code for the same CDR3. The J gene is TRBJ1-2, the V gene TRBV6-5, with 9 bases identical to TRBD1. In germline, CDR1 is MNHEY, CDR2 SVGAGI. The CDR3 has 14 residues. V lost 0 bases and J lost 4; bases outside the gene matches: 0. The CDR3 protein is CASSYSGQGYGYTF. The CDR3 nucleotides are TGTGCCAGCAGTTACTCGGGACAGGGCTATGGCTACACCTTC.

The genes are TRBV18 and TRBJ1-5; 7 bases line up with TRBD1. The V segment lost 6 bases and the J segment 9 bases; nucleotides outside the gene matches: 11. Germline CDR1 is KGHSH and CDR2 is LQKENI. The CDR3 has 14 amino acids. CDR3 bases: TGTGCCAGCTCCTCCGTTGACAGGGTACGGCCCCAGCATTTT. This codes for CASSSVDRVRPQHF. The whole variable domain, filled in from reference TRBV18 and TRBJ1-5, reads NAGVMQNPRHLVRRRGQEARLRCSPMKGHSHVYWYRQLPEEGLKFMVYLQKENIIDESGMPKERFSAEFPKEGPSILRIQQVVRGDSAAYFCASSSVDRVRPQHFGDGTRLSIL.

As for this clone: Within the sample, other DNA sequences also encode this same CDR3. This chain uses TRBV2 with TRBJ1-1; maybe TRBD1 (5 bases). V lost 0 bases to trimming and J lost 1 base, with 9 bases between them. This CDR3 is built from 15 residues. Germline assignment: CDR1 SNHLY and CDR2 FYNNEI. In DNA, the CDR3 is TGTGCCAGCAGTGAAGCGCTGGGGGGGAACACTGAAGCTTTCTTT. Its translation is CASSEALGGNTEAFF.

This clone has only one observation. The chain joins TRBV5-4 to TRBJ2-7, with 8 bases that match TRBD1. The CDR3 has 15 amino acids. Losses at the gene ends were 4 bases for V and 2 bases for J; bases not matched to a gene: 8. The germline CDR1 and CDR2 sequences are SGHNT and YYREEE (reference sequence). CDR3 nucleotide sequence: TGTGCCAGCAGCCCAAGGACAGGGACGGCCTACGAGCAGTACTTC. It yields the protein CASSPRTGTAYEQYF. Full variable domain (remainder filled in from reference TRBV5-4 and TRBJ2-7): ETGVTQSPTHLIKTRGQQVTLRCSSQSGHNTVSWYQQALGQGPQFIFQYYREEENGRGNFPPRFSGLQFPNYSSELNVNALELDDSALYLCASSPRTGTAYEQYFGPGTRLTVT.

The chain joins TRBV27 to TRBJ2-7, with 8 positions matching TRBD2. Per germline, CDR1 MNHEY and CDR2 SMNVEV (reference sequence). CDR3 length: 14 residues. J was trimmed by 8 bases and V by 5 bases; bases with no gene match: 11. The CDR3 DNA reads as TGTGCCAGCAGTCTGTCGGGGGGGCCGGGCAAGCAGTACTTC. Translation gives CASSLSGGPGKQYF.

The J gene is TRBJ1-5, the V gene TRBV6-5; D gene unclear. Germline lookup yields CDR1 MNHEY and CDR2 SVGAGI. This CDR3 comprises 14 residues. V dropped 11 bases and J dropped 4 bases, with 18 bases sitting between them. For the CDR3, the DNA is TGTGCCGCCCAAAGGGAGGGAGGAAATCAGCCCCAGCATTTT. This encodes CAAQREGGNQPQHF.

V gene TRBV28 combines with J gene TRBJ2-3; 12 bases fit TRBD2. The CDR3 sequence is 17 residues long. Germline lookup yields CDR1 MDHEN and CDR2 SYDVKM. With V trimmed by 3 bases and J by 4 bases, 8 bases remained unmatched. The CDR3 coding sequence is TGTGCCAGCAGTTTGGCTAGCGGGAGGGCCCTCTCAGATACGCAGTATTTT. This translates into CASSLASGRALSDTQYF.

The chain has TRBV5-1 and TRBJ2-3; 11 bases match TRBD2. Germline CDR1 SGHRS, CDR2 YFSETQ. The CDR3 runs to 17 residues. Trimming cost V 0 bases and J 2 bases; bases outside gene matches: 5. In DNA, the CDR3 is TGCGCCAGCAGCTTGGAGGGACTAGCGGTCCTCACAGATACGCAGTATTTT. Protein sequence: CASSLEGLAVLTDTQYF.